Sequencing of this TCR beta chain was carried out in a study of blood T cell repertoires in COVID-19. Trimming at V came to 0 bases and at J to 2 bases, leaving 13 bases not matched to a gene. The germline gives CDR1 LNHNV, CDR2 YYDKDF (reference sequence). The CDR3 contains 19 residues. Original data processing: The authors estimated nucleated cell counts from reference gene primer amplification. Measured with immunoSEQ multiplex PCR; TCRdb has only the in-frame clones, and not every one. The V and J calls and clone size are taken from that table; D and trimming were inferred from the DNA. The repertoire includes tens of thousands of clones, about 83% of them detected once, and 6.3% sits in the top ten.

V gene TRBV15 combines with J gene TRBJ2-3; 8 nucleotides match TRBD1. The sequence derives from a man aged 70-80 years with COVID-19, enrolled during active disease. Sequencing used peripheral blood. This CDR3 reads CATSRDYPSPGGFTDTQYF. The CDR3 coding sequence is TGTGCCACCAGCAGAGATTATCCATCGCCAGGGGGCTTCACAGATACGCAGTATTTT.